Listed below are T cell receptor beta chains from one sample, sequenced in a study of high-grade serous ovarian cancer treatment subgroups. The repertoire was sequenced with immunoSEQ multiplex PCR; TCRdb's copy has only in-frame clones and lacks some. The sample carries about 16,000 clones, about 76% recorded once. Input material: tumor tissue. The receptors shown here come from a human donor with high-grade serous ovarian cancer. Each CDR3 is given with its conserved first and last residue. Fields, in order: J gene, clone size, D gene, V gene, CDR3 protein, CDR3 DNA. D genes are given only for firm matches. Expanded clones are given a class, and other clones once, few, many or no size at all.

TRBJ2-3 | - | TRBD2 | TRBV30 | CAWSLKAGGDTQYF | TGTGCCTGGAGTTTAAAAGCGGGGGGGGATACGCAGTATTTT
TRBJ2-7 | - | - | TRBV7-6 | CASSLRVGGYEQYF | TGTGCCAGCAGCTTACGAGTCGGAGGCTACGAGCAGTACTTC
TRBJ2-2 | - | - | TRBV4-3 | CASSPGFSRGGELFF | TGCGCCAGCAGCCCAGGTTTTTCGAGGGGTGGGGAGCTGTTTTTT
TRBJ2-1 | - | TRBD2 | TRBV28 | CASSRLAGASDEQFF | TGTGCCAGCAGTCGACTAGCGGGGGCGAGCGATGAGCAGTTCTTC
TRBJ1-2 | - | - | TRBV28 | CASSLTVNYGYTF | TGTGCCAGCAGTTTGACAGTGAACTATGGCTACACCTTC
TRBJ2-1 | - | TRBD2 | TRBV6-6 | CASSYRTSGANEQFF | TGTGCCAGCAGTTACCGGACTAGCGGCGCGAATGAGCAGTTCTTC
TRBJ2-1 | few | - | TRBV20-1 | CSASGPSRQFF | TGCAGTGCTAGTGGGCCCTCGAGGCAGTTCTTC
TRBJ1-3 | - | - | TRBV28 | CASSPTTGSPGNTIYF | TGTGCCAGCAGTCCTACTACAGGGTCGCCTGGAAACACCATATATTTT
TRBJ1-5 | - | - | TRBV28 | CASSLPGGENQPQHF | TGTGCCAGCAGCCTCCCGGGGGGCGAAAATCAGCCCCAGCATTTT
TRBJ2-7 | - | TRBD2 | TRBV4-1 | CASSQDAGGALEQYF | TGCGCCAGCAGCCAAGATGCCGGGGGGGCTCTCGAGCAGTACTTC
TRBJ2-1 | - | TRBD2 | TRBV7-9 | CASSRQGAGGPSARNEQFF | TGTGCCAGCAGCCGACAGGGAGCGGGGGGGCCCTCAGCACGCAATGAGCAGTTCTTC
TRBJ2-7 | few | - | TRBV4-1 | CASSQTQGGEQYF | TGCGCCAGCAGCCAAACGCAGGGTGGAGAGCAGTACTTC